Listed below are T cell receptor beta chains from one sample, sequenced in a study of metastatic and nonmetastatic thyroid tumors. TCRdb used MiXCR to call clones anew from the PCR reads. Of 91,000 or so clones in the sample, about 13% are singletons; the top ten hold approximately 10%. The sequencing input was blood. The receptors were sampled from a female donor with papillary thyroid cancer or a benign thyroid nodule (not recorded which). Some clones in this sample may be carry-over from other donors' samples. CDR3s include the opening cysteine and the closing phenylalanine or tryptophan. D genes are given only for firm matches. Only some rows state a clone size, as once, few, many or a class for expanded clones.

D gene,J gene,clone size,V gene,CDR3 DNA,CDR3 protein
TRBD2,TRBJ2-2,NA,TRBV19,TGTGCCAGTAGTATAGAAAGCGGGAGTGCCCCCGGTGAGCTGTTTTTT,CASSIESGSAPGELFF
NA,TRBJ2-4,few,TRBV27,TGTGCCAGTGGACCTCTAGAGGGAATTCAGTACTTC,CASGPLEGIQYF
NA,TRBJ1-1,many,TRBV10-3,TGTGCCATCAGTGAAGGCCAGGGTTTCACTGAAGCTTTCTTT,CAISEGQGFTEAFF
NA,TRBJ2-3,many,TRBV7-6,TGTGCCAGCAGCTTAGGGACGGGAGTGGGCGCAGATACGCAGTATTTT,CASSLGTGVGADTQYF
TRBD2,TRBJ2-3,NA,TRBV7-3,TGTGCCAGCAGCTTAAGGGGAAGAGGACTAGCGTACACAGATACGCAGTATTTT,CASSLRGRGLAYTDTQYF
NA,TRBJ1-1,many,TRBV28,TGTGCCAGCAGTTTATCGACAGGGAACACTGAAGCTTTCTTT,CASSLSTGNTEAFF
NA,TRBJ2-7,many,TRBV28,TGTGCCAGCAGTCCGGGACCGCCTTACGAGCAGTACTTC,CASSPGPPYEQYF
TRBD1,TRBJ2-2,NA,TRBV12-3/TRBV12-4,TGTGCCAGCAGCCTAATACAGGGGGCAGGCACCGGGGAGCTTTTTTTT,CASSLIQGAGTGELFF
NA,TRBJ2-1,many,TRBV11-2,TGTGCCAGCAGCTTCGTGGAAGGGGGTTACAATGAGCAGTTCTTC,CASSFVEGGYNEQFF
TRBD1,TRBJ1-3,many,TRBV7-6,TGTGCCAGCAGCTCCACAGGGGCTTTCTCTGGAAACACCATATATTTT,CASSSTGAFSGNTIYF
TRBD1,TRBJ2-2,NA,TRBV2,TGTGACAGCAGTGAAGCGGGACAGGGACGCACAGGGGAGCCGTTTTTT,CDSSEAGQGRTGEPFF
TRBD1,TRBJ2-2,NA,TRBV7-2,TGTGCCAGCAGCGCGGAGGGGACAGGGTTTTTAGCAACGATCTCGACCGGGGAGCTGTTTTTT,CASSAEGTGFLATISTGELFF
TRBD1,TRBJ1-1,many,TRBV10-3,TGTGCCATCAAACAAGGACAGGGGGCTTGGACTGAAGCTTTCTTT,CAIKQGQGAWTEAFF
TRBD1,TRBJ1-6,many,TRBV9,TGTGCCAGCAGCGTAGACGTACAGGGGGTTAGTGGTTCACCCCTCCACTTT,CASSVDVQGVSGSPLHF
TRBD2,TRBJ2-1,many,TRBV7-2,TGTGCCAGCAGTTCATATATGAGCGGGAGCTCCTACAATGAGCAGTTCTTC,CASSSYMSGSSYNEQFF
NA,TRBJ1-2,NA,TRBV12-3/TRBV12-4,TGTGCCAGCACAGGGATTTCGAGCGTTAATGGCTACACCTTC,CASTGISSVNGYTF
NA,TRBJ2-7,many,TRBV5-6,TGTGCCAGCGCCAACTCCTACGAGCAGTACTTC,CASANSYEQYF
NA,TRBJ1-5,many,TRBV7-2,TGTGCCAGCAGCCGAGGGGGGGGTGAGCCCCAGCATTTT,CASSRGGGEPQHF
NA,TRBJ2-5,many,TRBV6-2/TRBV6-3,TGTGCCAGCAACGCCGGGATCAGAGAGACCCAGTACTTC,CASNAGIRETQYF
NA,TRBJ1-5,many,TRBV5-1,TGCGCCAGCAGCTTGGGGGACTCAGATCAGCCCCAGCATTTT,CASSLGDSDQPQHF
TRBD2,TRBJ2-1,few,TRBV15,TGTGCCACCAGAACCCGGTACACTAGCGGGTACAATGAGCAGTTCTTC,CATRTRYTSGYNEQFF
TRBD2,TRBJ2-7,many,TRBV5-1,TGCGCCAGCAGCAAAACGGGACTAGCCGGCGAGCAGTACTTC,CASSKTGLAGEQYF
NA,TRBJ2-7,many,TRBV7-9,TGTGCCAGCAGCTACCTCAGGGGGGACTACGAGCAGTACTTC,CASSYLRGDYEQYF
NA,TRBJ1-1,few,TRBV2,TGTGCCAGCAGTGAATATACAGGGTCCACTGAAGCTTTCTTT,CASSEYTGSTEAFF
NA,TRBJ1-2,many,TRBV5-4,TGTGCCAGCAGCGGGTCTCAGGGGCGTTCTCTTACTAACTATGGCTACACCTTC,CASSGSQGRSLTNYGYTF
TRBD1,TRBJ2-1,NA,TRBV29-1,TGCAGCGCTGAGACCGGGACAGGGGGCCTTTTACGGGCTGAGCAGTTCTTC,CSAETGTGGLLRAEQFF
NA,TRBJ2-7,NA,TRBV28,TGTGCCATCAGTTTTTTCCACGAGCAGTACTTC,CAISFFHEQYF
NA,TRBJ1-1,many,TRBV6-1,TGTGCCAGCAGTCTCGACAAGAACACTGAAGCTTTCTTT,CASSLDKNTEAFF
NA,TRBJ1-1,NA,TRBV18,TGTGCCAGCTCACCAGGGATGGGCACTGAAGCTTTCTTT,CASSPGMGTEAFF
NA,TRBJ2-5,many,TRBV4-1,TGCGCCAGCAGCCAAAGGTTGGCAGACCAAGAGACCCAGTACTTC,CASSQRLADQETQYF
NA,TRBJ2-3,many,TRBV6-1,TGTGCCAGCAGTCGTGACAGGTTAGCAGATACGCAGTATTTT,CASSRDRLADTQYF
TRBD2,TRBJ2-1,many,TRBV5-5,TGTGCCAGCAGCTTAGGCGGGAGTTCCTACAATGAGCAGTTCTTC,CASSLGGSSYNEQFF
NA,TRBJ2-1,many,TRBV7-6,TGTGCCAGCAGCTTAGTTAGTCGGAGCTCCTACAATGAGCAGTTCTTC,CASSLVSRSSYNEQFF
TRBD2,TRBJ2-1,many,TRBV7-3,TGTGCCAGCAGCTTAGGTGACGCTAGCGGGAACTACAATGAGCAGTTCTTC,CASSLGDASGNYNEQFF
NA,TRBJ2-5,few,TRBV9,TGTGCCAGCAGCGTAGGGGCCTCTACCATAGAGACCCAGTACTTC,CASSVGASTIETQYF
TRBD1,TRBJ2-7,NA,TRBV5-1,TGCGCCAGCAGCTTGTGCAGGGGGAATGGCTACGAGCAGTACTTC,CASSLCRGNGYEQYF
NA,TRBJ2-1,many,TRBV7-2,TGTGCCAGCAGCTTAGGCGCCGGGACAACAAACAATGAGCAGTTCTTC,CASSLGAGTTNNEQFF
NA,TRBJ2-5,few,TRBV5-1,TGCGCCAGCAGTCCCGGGAGCGCGGGCGTCCCATCAGAGACCCAGTACTTC,CASSPGSAGVPSETQYF
NA,TRBJ2-7,many,TRBV30,TGTGCCTGGAGTCCGACCCCCATGGGCTCCTACGAGCAGTACTTC,CAWSPTPMGSYEQYF
NA,TRBJ2-7,many,TRBV7-9,TGTGCCAGCAGCACGGTGGATCTCGGCGAGCAGTACTTC,CASSTVDLGEQYF
NA,TRBJ2-3,many,TRBV15,TGTGCCACCAGCAGAGAATCCGGTCCAATAGGCGGTCTTGGTACGCAGTATTTT,CATSRESGPIGGLGTQYF
TRBD2,TRBJ2-7,many,TRBV20-1,TGCAGTGCTAGAGATCTTACTAGCGGGAACGAGCAGTACTTC,CSARDLTSGNEQYF
TRBD1,TRBJ2-2,many,TRBV6-1,TGTGCCAGCAGACTGACAGGGGGCAACGGGGAGCTGTTTTTT,CASRLTGGNGELFF
NA,TRBJ1-5,many,TRBV28,TGTGCCAGCAGTACACCGGGAGACAATCAGCCCCAGCATTTT,CASSTPGDNQPQHF
TRBD1,TRBJ2-5,NA,TRBV28,TGTGCCAGCAGTTTAGGGTTGGGACAGTCGGACGGATACCAAGAGACCCAGTACTTC,CASSLGLGQSDGYQETQYF
NA,TRBJ2-1,many,TRBV28,TGTGCCAGCAGTTCGATGGGGAAGCGCTCCTACAATGAGCAGTTCTTC,CASSSMGKRSYNEQFF
TRBD2,TRBJ2-1,few,TRBV11-2,TGTGCCAGCAGCCCGACTAGCGGTCCCTACAATGAGCAGTTCTTC,CASSPTSGPYNEQFF
TRBD1,TRBJ1-4,few,TRBV6-1,TGTGCCAGCAGAAAGACCGGGACAGGGGAGGAAAAACTGTTTTTT,CASRKTGTGEEKLFF
NA,TRBJ2-7,few,TRBV6-6,TGTGCCAGCAGTTACACCCGGTTTGTCGAGCAGTACTTC,CASSYTRFVEQYF
NA,TRBJ1-5,NA,TRBV6-2/TRBV6-3,TGTGCCAGCAGTTACGGGGGGGCCGTGAATCAGCTCCAGCATTTT,CASSYGGAVNQLQHF
NA,TRBJ2-1,many,TRBV15,TGTGCCACCAGCAGAGATCTGGCCAGGGATCGTGAGCAGTTCTTC,CATSRDLARDREQFF
TRBD2,TRBJ2-7,NA,TRBV6-1,TGTGCCAGCAGTGAAGCGGGACTAGCTGACTATGAGCAGTACTTC,CASSEAGLADYEQYF
NA,TRBJ1-4,many,TRBV27,TGTGCCACCCGGCATGAAGGGAGAGGTCCTAATGAAAAACTGTTTTTT,CATRHEGRGPNEKLFF
NA,TRBJ2-7,many,TRBV7-2,TGTGCCAGCAGTTCGGGCCTCAGGGACTACGAGCAGTACTTC,CASSSGLRDYEQYF
NA,TRBJ2-7,many,TRBV4-3,TGCGCCAGCAGCCAAGAAAGCGTTGGTCGGGACAAGAACTACGAGCAGTACTTC,CASSQESVGRDKNYEQYF